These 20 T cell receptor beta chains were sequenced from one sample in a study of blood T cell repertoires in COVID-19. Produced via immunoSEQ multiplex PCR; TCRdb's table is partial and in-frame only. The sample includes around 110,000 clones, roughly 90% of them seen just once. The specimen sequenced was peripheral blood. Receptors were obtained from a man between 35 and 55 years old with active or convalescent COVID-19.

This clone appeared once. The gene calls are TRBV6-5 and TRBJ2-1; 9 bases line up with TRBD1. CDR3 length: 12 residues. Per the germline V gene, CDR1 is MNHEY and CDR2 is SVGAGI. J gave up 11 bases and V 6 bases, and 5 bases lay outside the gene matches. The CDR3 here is CASSAGTGKQFF. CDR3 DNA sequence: TGTGCCAGCAGCGCCGGGACAGGGAAGCAGTTCTTC.

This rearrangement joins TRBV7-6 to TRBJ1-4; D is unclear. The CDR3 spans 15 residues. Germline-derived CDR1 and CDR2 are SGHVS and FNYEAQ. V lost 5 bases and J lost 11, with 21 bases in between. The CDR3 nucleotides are TGTGCCAGCAGCCCATCTGGAGGGCCGCGGGTGAAACTGTTTTTT. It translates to CASSPSGGPRVKLFF.

CDR3 amino acids: CASSQEAFYGYTF. CDR3 nucleotides: TGCGCCAGCAGCCAAGAGGCATTCTATGGCTACACCTTC. V and J are TRBV4-3 and TRBJ1-2; D is unclear. Trimming pared 0 bases from V and 4 bases from J, leaving 6 bases between. The CDR3 totals 13 residues. Germline-derived CDR1 and CDR2 are LGHNA and YSLEER.

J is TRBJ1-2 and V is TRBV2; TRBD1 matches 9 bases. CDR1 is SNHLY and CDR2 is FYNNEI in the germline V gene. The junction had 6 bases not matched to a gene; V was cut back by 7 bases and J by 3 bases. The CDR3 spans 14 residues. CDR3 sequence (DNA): TGTGCCAGCACCCGGGACAGGGTGGACTATGGCTACACCTTC. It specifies CASTRDRVDYGYTF.

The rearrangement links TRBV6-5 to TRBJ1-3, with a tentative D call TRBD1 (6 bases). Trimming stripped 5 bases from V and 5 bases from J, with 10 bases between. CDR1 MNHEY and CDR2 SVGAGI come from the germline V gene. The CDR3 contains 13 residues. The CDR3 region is CASSKTGRNTIYF. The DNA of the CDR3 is TGTGCCAGCAGTAAGACAGGACGAAACACCATATATTTT.

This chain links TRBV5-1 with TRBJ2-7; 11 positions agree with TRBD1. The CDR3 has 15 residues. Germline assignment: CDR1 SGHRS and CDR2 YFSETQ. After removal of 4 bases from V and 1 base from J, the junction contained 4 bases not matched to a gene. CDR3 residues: CASSQGQGASYEQYF. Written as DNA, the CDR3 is TGCGCCAGCAGCCAAGGACAGGGGGCATCCTACGAGCAGTACTTC. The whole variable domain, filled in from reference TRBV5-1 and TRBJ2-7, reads KAGVTQTPRYLIKTRGQQVTLSCSPISGHRSVSWYQQTPGQGLQFLFEYFSETQRNKGNFPGRFSGRQFSNSRSEMNVSTLELGDSALYLCASSQGQGASYEQYFGPGTRLTVT.

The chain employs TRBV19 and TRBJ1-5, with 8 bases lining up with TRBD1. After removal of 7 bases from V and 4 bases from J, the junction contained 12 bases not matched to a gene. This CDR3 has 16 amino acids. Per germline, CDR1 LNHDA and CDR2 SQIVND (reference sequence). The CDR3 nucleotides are TGTGCCAGTATGGGAACCACAGGGGGAGGTAATCAGCCCCAGCATTTT. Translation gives CASMGTTGGGNQPQHF.

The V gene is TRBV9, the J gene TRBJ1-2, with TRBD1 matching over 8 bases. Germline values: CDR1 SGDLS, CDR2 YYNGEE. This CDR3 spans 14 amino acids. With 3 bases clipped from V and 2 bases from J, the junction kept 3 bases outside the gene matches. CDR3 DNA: TGTGCCAGCAGCGATAGGACAGGGAACTATGGCTACACCTTC. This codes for CASSDRTGNYGYTF.

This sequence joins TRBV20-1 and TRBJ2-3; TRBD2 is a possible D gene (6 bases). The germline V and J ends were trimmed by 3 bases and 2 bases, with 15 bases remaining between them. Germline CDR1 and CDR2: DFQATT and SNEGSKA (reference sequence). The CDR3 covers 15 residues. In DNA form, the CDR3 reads TGCAGTGCTAGTGACCCTAGCGACCCCACAGATACGCAGTATTTT. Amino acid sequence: CSASDPSDPTDTQYF.

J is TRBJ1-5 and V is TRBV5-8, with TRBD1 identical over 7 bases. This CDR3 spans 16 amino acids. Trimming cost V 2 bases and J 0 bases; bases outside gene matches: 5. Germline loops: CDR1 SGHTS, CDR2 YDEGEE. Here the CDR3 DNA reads TGTGCCAGCAGCTTATACAGGGGATTTAGCAATCAGCCCCAGCATTTT. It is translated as CASSLYRGFSNQPQHF.

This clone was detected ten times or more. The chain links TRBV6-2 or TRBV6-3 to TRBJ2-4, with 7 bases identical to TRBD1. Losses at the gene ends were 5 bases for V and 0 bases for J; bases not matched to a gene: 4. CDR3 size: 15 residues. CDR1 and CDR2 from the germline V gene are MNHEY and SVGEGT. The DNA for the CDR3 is TGTGCCAGCAGTGACAGGGTGCCAGCCAAAAACATTCAGTACTTC. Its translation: CASSDRVPAKNIQYF.

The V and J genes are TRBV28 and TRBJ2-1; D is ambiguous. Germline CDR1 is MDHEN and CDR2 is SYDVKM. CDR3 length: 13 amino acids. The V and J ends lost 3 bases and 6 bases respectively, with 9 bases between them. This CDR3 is CASSLSSGNEQFF. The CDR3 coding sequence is TGTGCCAGCAGTTTGAGTTCCGGCAATGAGCAGTTCTTC.

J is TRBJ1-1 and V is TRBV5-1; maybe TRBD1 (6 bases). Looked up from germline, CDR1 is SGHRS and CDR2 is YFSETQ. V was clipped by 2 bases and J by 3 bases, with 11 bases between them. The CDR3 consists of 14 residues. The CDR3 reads CASSFLEGDTEAFF. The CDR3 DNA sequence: TGCGCCAGCAGCTTCCTTGAGGGGGACACTGAAGCTTTCTTT.

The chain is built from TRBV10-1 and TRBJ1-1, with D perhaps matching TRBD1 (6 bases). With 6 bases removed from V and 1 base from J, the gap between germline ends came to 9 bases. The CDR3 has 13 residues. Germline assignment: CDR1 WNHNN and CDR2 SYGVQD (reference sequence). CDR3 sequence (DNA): TGCGCCAGCAGGGGACACCCGAACACTGAAGCTTTCTTT. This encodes CASRGHPNTEAFF.

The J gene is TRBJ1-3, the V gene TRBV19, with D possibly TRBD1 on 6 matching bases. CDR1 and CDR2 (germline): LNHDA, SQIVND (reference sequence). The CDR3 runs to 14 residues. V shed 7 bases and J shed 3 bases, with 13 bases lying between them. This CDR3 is CASTRGHGGNTIYF. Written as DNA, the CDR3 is TGTGCCAGTACGCGGGGGCATGGTGGAAACACCATATATTTT.

CDR3 in DNA: TGTGCCAGCAGCCCCGACTACACAGATACGCAGTATTTT. Encoded protein: CASSPDYTDTQYF. V and J are TRBV7-3 and TRBJ2-3; D perhaps matches TRBD2 (5 bases). Germline V gene data show CDR1 as SGHTA and CDR2 as FQGTGA. V lost 5 bases to trimming and J lost 2 bases, with 8 bases between them. The length of the CDR3 is 13 residues. Based on the CDR3 plus reference TRBV7-3 and TRBJ2-3, the full variable domain is GAGVSQTPSNKVTEKGKYVELRCDPISGHTALYWYRQSLGQGPEFLIYFQGTGAADDSGLPNDRFFAVRPEGSVSTLKIQRTERGDSAVYLCASSPDYTDTQYFGPGTRLTVL.

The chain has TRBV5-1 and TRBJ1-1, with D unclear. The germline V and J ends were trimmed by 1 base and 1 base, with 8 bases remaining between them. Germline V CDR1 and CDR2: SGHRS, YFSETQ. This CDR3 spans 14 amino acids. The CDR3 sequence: CASSLRVENTEAFF. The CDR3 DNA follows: TGCGCCAGCAGCTTGCGGGTGGAGAACACTGAAGCTTTCTTT.

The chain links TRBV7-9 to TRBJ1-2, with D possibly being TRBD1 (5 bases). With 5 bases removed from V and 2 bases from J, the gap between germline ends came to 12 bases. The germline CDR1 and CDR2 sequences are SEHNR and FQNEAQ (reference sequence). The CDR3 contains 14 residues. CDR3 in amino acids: CASSLSTENYGYTF. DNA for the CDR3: TGTGCCAGCAGCCTCTCGACAGAAAACTATGGCTACACCTTC.

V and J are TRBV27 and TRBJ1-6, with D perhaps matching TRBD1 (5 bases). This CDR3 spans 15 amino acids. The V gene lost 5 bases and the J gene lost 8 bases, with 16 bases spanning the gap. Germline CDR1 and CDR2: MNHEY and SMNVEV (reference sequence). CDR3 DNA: TGTGCCAGCAGTGGGACGGGACTGGGGTATTCACCCCTCCACTTT. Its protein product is CASSGTGLGYSPLHF.

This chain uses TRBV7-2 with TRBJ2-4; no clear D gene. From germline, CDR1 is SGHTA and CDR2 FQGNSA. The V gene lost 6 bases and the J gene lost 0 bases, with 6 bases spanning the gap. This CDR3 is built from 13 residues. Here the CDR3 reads CASSGLAKNIQYF. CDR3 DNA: TGTGCCAGCAGTGGCCTAGCCAAAAACATTCAGTACTTC.